These 2 T cell receptor beta chains came from one sample sequenced in a study of shared clonotypes between healthy human individuals. Some clones are missing from TCRdb's copy, which holds only in-frame ones; the method was immunoSEQ multiplex PCR. The sample carries about 1.5 million clones, 95% to 99% recorded once. Specimen: naive CD4+ T cells sorted from blood. Subset here: CD45RA+ positively selected. Receptors were obtained from a young man in good health.

This clone was picked up one time. The chain carries TRBV9 and TRBJ2-3, with 12 bases aligning to TRBD2. CDR3 length: 18 amino acids. V gave up 0 bases and J gave up 3 bases; unmatched junction bases: 8. CDR1 and CDR2 from the germline V gene are SGDLS and YYNGEE. CDR3 in DNA: TGTGCCAGCAGCGTAGCTACGTGGACTAGCGGGAAGACAGATACGCAGTATTTT. Encoded protein: CASSVATWTSGKTDTQYF.

This sequence joins TRBV7-9 and TRBJ2-3, with 14 bases matching TRBD2. This CDR3 is built from 15 residues. V lost 5 bases, J lost 13 bases, and 11 bases stayed unmatched. In germline, CDR1 is SEHNR, CDR2 FQNEAQ (reference sequence). CDR3 sequence: CASSPPGLAGATKYF. DNA of the CDR3: TGTGCCAGCAGCCCTCCGGGACTAGCGGGAGCGACGAAGTATTTT.